This TCR beta chain was recovered during a study of PD-1 blockade in classical Hodgkin lymphoma. Exposure to brentuximab vedotin varied, and each patient had relapsed following autologous stem cell transplantation. Produced via immunoSEQ multiplex PCR; TCRdb's table is partial and in-frame only. The repertoire holds about 23,000 clones, roughly 75% seen once, with roughly 15% in the top ten. The TCR was taken from a human donor with classical Hodgkin lymphoma. The sample here was peripheral blood mononuclear cells (PBMCs), taken before the second cycle of nivolumab.

The CDR3 region is CASSLQGGLVYEQYF. CDR3 nucleotides: TGTGCCAGCAGCTTACAGGGGGGGCTAGTCTACGAGCAGTACTTC. The chain combines TRBV5-4 with TRBJ2-7, with D tentatively TRBD1 (8 bases). Germline V gene lookup returns CDR1 SGHNT and CDR2 YYREEE (reference sequence). Trimming left V 2 bases short and J 3 bases short, with 15 bases between. The CDR3 covers 15 residues.